Sequencing of this T cell receptor (beta chain) was carried out in a study of blood T cell repertoires in COVID-19. Using immunoSEQ multiplex PCR, the repertoire was profiled, and TCRdb retains in-frame clones only, with some absent. The data contain over 120,000 clones, about 80% of them singletons. V lost 4 bases and J 0 bases, leaving 19 bases between the germline ends. The V gene's germline CDR1 is SGHRS and CDR2 YFSETQ. The CDR3 sequence is 18 residues long. This chain joins TRBV5-1 and TRBJ1-4; TRBD1 might be the D (5 bases). The TCR was taken from a woman aged 45 to 65 who had recovered from COVID-19. The specimen was PBMCs or T cells enriched from blood (not recorded which). CDR3 DNA sequence: TGCGCCAGCAGCCCGGCAAAAGCCTACAGGCCAACTAATGAAAAACTGTTTTTT. Residues: CASSPAKAYRPTNEKLFF.